This entry concerns a single T cell receptor beta chain. In its sample, this clonotype was seen many times. The specificity of this receptor is unknown. Base qualities are not at hand, and no much larger clone is one base apart. Library preparation was by multiplex PCR. The sample was run on an Illumina HiSeq 4000. CDR3 regions were amplified by Arm-PCR with iRepertoire HTBI primers to construct TCR beta libraries. Before sequencing, the PCR products went through gel purification. Regarding the original processing steps: Gene usage analysis of CDR3 amino acid clonotypes used the roughly 62 TRBV and some 13 TRBJ segments found across samples. COPE and FqMerger were used to merge the filtered high-quality paired reads into contigs. Contigs were aligned with BLAST to IMGT TRBV, TRBD and TRBJ reference genes, and CDR3 was defined per IMGT. Clonotypes above 0.1% frequency were classified as highly expanded clones. Shannon entropy was used to measure repertoire diversity, and the Gini coefficient was used to measure V-J evenness. Public clonotypes were defined as clonotypes shared by more than one individual. TCRdb trimmed the raw reads at Q25, called clones with MiXCR and kept productive beta chains. Every CDR3 protein is listed once, alongside the most common genes and DNA of its rows. It is TCRdb's table, rather than the study itself, that gives the V and J calls and clone size. In this sample the table shows 300,000 to 400,000 distinct CDR3 sequences, about a sixth of which occur a single time. The top ten clonotypes cover 25% to 30% of the sample.

Reading the germline V gene (reference sequence) gives CDR1 LNHNV and CDR2 YYDKDF. V is reduced by 0 bases and J by 7 bases, leaving a spacing of 11 bases between them. Its CDR3 holds 14 amino acids, cysteine through phenylalanine. Only CDR3 DNA is held: 42 bases, read in frame from base 1. This sample was included in a study of regulatory T cells in long-lasting Graves disease (dated by TCRdb to 2020 to 2023). Study-wide context: In the newly diagnosed Graves' disease group, patients had been taking antithyroid drugs for less than 3 months. Persistent Graves' disease patients were compared with newly diagnosed Graves' disease patients by peripheral blood TCR sequencing and RNA sequencing. The study took place in China and was registered as a clinical trial. A total of around 35 samples were covered by TCR sequencing, comprising 13 persistent and around 20 newly diagnosed Graves' disease patients. Points the paper makes about the study in general: Preferential use of TRBV28, TRBJ1-2 and TRBJ2-5 was observed in persistent disease, whereas TRBV20-1 and TRBJ2-1 were favored in newly diagnosed disease. Only the TCR beta chain was sequenced and analyzed. Only peripheral blood was studied, because thyroid tissue, the primary lesion, was inaccessible. A larger number of public clonotypes was shared among persistent patients (over 2,500) than among newly diagnosed patients (roughly 930). Persistent Graves' disease patients showed lower TCR Shannon entropy and fewer highly expanded clones than newly diagnosed patients, suggesting clonal expansion. As a limitation, the authors acknowledged that the small sample size may reduce accuracy.

This specimen's time point label, interpreted: newly diagnosed GD, antithyroid drugs for less than 3 months. For both TCR sequencing and RNA sequencing, RNA was extracted from PBMCs in TRIzol. The diagnosis of Graves' disease was made according to American Thyroid Association guidelines. Patients were recruited from an endocrinology department in Xi'an, China. From each patient, 7.5 to 9.5 milliliters of peripheral blood was collected into an EDTA anticoagulant tube. Ficoll Paque Plus density gradient separation was used to isolate PBMCs, and no additional T cell sorting was done. An Agilent 2100 Bioanalyzer and agarose gel were used to assess RNA quality, and a NanoDrop 2000 was used to measure RNA concentration. The sample also formed part of further work on T cells in Graves' hyperthyroidism and ophthalmopathy. Per the second study: Stable Graves' hyperthyroidism was defined as the absence of progression to ophthalmopathy over 18 months of follow-up. Hyperthyroidism patients were aged 18 to 65 years and newly diagnosed, with disease duration of less than 2 months. Exclusion was applied to patients with uncontrolled infections, other autoimmune diseases, pregnancy or lactation. Clinical symptoms, serum thyroxine and TRAb, thyroid ultrasound, and orbital computed tomography formed the basis for the diagnoses. For the first round of RT-PCR on the TCR CDR3, the HTBI primer set was used together with the Qiagen OneStep RT-PCR kit. Most expanded thyroid clonotypes (frequency above 0.001) were also found in blood, which suggests that blood repertoires may mirror thyroid immune responses. Ophthalmopathy was separated from stable hyperthyroidism by a 13 V-J signature model, with roughly 88% sensitivity and just over 81% specificity obtained in cross-validation and 80%/75% obtained in testing. In validation, progression to ophthalmopathy was predicted by the model with 70.59% sensitivity and roughly 76% specificity, a median of about 6 months before onset. To identify distinguishing TCR V-J signatures, a discovery cohort of around 100 patients was used, comprising 40 to 45 with Graves' ophthalmopathy and 55 to 65 with stable Graves' hyperthyroidism. Prospective prediction of ophthalmopathy was tested in an independent validation cohort consisting of 18 to 20 hyperthyroidism patients and around 16 patients who later progressed to ophthalmopathy. The 100 discovery patients were randomly split 7:3 into training and test sets. The study also compared thyroid tissue and blood T-cell repertoires from about six Graves' hyperthyroidism patients. After sampling, hyperthyroidism patients received methimazole starting at 30 mg daily, and ophthalmopathy patients received high-dose intravenous methylprednisolone. Libraries were constructed in a second round of multiplex PCR, after which size selection and purification were carried out. The libraries were sequenced on an Illumina HiSeq2000 using paired-end 100 bp reads. SOAPnuke was used to process the raw data, removing reads that contained adapters or uncalled bases, had a mean Phred below 15, or lacked an exact match to the constant primer or identifier. COPE v1.2.5 was used to merge the high-quality paired reads, and each unique nucleotide sequence was defined as a clonotype. MiTCR v1.1 was used to align clonotypes to the IMGT TRBV, TRBD and TRBJ reference segments. Analysis was restricted to V-J combinations with a frequency above 0.0001, which covered roughly 99% of repertoires. A TCS score was defined as the ratio of F50 (clonal expansion) to E x V (chaos), with BLOSUM62-based TCRdist applied between CDR3 peptides within each V-J. Welch's t-statistics and random forest reduced fewer than 600 V-J features to under 15, which were used in a naive Bayes classifier (R e1071). Sample size was not statistically predetermined, and blinding of investigators to group allocation was not performed. According to the paper, TCR Vbeta CDR3 sequencing was carried out on 135 peripheral blood samples, which came from fewer than 50 ophthalmopathy, 75 to 80 hyperthyroidism and about 17 progressor patients.

The origin of this receptor is a man between 35 and 55 years old with Graves disease. Donor details come from another sample of the same person, matched by shared clones. Source: peripheral blood mononuclear cells (PBMCs), taken at new diagnosis, from a patient treated with antithyroid drugs. This chain is built from TRBV15 and TRBJ2-3, with no confidently assigned D gene. The DNA is as follows: TGTGCCACCAGCAGAGATCTTTTCCCTAATACGCAGTATTTT. The resulting protein is CATSRDLFPNTQYF.